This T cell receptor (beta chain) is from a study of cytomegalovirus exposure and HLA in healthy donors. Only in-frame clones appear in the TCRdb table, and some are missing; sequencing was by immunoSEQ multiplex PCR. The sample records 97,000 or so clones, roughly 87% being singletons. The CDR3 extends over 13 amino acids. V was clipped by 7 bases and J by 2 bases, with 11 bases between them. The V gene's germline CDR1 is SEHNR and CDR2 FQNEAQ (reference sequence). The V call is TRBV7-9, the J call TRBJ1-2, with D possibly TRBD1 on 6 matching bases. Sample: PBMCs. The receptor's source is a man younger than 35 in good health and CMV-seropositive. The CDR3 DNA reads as TGTGCCAGCACCCCACAGGGAAACTATGGCTACACCTTC. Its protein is CASTPQGNYGYTF.